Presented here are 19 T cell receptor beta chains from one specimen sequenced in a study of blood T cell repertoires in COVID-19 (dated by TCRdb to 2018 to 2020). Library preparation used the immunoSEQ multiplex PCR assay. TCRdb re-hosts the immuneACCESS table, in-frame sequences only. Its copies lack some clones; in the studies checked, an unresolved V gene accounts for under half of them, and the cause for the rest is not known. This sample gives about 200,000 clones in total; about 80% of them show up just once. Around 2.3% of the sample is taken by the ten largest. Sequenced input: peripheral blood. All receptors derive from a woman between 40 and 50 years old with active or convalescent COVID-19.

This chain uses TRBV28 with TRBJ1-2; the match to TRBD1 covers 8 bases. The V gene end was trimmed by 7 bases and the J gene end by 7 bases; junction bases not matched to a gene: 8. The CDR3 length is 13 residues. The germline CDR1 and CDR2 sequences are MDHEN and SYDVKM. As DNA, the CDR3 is TGTGCCAGCAACACTCAGGGGGCAGGTGGCTACACCTTC. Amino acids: CASNTQGAGGYTF.

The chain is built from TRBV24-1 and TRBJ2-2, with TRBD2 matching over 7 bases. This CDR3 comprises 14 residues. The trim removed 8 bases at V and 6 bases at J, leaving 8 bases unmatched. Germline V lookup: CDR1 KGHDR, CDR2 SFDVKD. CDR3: CATKASGKPGELFF. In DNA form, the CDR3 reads TGTGCCACCAAGGCGAGCGGGAAGCCCGGGGAGCTGTTTTTT.

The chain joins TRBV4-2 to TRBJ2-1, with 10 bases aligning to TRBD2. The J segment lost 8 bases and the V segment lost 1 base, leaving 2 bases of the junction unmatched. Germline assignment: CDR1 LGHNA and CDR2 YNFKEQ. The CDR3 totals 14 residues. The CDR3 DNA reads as TGTGCCAGCAGCCAAGGGACTAGCGGCGATGAGCAGTTCTTC. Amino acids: CASSQGTSGDEQFF.

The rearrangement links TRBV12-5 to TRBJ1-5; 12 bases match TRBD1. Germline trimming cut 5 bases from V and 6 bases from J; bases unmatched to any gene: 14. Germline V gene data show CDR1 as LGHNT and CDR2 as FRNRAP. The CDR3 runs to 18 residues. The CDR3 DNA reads TGTGCTAGTGGTCTGGGCCGGGACAGGGGGCTAGGAGGTCAGCCCCAGCATTTT. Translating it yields CASGLGRDRGLGGQPQHF.

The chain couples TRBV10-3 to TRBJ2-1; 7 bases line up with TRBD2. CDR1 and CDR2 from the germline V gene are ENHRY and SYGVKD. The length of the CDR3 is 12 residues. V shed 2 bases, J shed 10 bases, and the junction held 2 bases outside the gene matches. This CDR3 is CAISERREEQFF. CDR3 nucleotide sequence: TGTGCCATCAGTGAGCGGCGGGAGGAGCAGTTCTTC.

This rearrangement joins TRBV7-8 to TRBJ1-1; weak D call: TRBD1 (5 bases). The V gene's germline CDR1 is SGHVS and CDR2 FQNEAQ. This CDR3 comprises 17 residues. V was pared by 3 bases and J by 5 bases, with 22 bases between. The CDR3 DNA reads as TGTGCCAGCAGCTTGCCCGGACCCAGTGGGGGGGGAACTGAAGCTTTCTTT. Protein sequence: CASSLPGPSGGGTEAFF. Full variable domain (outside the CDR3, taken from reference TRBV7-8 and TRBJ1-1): GAGVSQSPRYKVAKRGQDVALRCDPISGHVSLFWYQQALGQGPEFLTYFQNEAQLDKSGLPSDRFFAERPEGSVSTLKIQRTQQEDSAVYLCASSLPGPSGGGTEAFFGQGTRLTVV.

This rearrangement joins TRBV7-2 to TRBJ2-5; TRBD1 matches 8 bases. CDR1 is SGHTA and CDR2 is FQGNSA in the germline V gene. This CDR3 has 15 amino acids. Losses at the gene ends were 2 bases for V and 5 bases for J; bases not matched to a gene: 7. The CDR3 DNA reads TGTGCCAGCAGCTTACAGGGGGCTCCCGGGGAGACCCAGTACTTC. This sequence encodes CASSLQGAPGETQYF.

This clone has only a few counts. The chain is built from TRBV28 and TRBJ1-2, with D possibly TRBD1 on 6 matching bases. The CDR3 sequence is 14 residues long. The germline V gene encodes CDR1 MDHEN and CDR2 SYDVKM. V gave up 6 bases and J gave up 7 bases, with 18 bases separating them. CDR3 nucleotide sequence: TGTGCCAGCAGCATTACAGGGCCCGAGGTTGGCTACACCTTC. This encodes CASSITGPEVGYTF.

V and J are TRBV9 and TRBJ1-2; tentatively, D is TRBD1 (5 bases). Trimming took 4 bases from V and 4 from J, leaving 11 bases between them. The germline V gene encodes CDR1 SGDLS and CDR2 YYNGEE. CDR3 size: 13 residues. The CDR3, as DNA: TGTGCCAGCAGCACCCCGGGGGTCTATGGCTACACCTTC. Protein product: CASSTPGVYGYTF.

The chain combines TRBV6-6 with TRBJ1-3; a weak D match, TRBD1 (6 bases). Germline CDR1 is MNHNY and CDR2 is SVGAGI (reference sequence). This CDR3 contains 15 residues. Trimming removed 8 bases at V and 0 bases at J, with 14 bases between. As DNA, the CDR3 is TGTGCCAGCGGAGCGACAGGCACCTCTGGAAACACCATATATTTT. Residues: CASGATGTSGNTIYF.

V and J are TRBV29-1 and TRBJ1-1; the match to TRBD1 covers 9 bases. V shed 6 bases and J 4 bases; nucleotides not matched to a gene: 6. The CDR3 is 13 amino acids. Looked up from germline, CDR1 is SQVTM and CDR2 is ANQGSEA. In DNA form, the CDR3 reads TGCAGCGTGAGGGGACAGGGCAGCACTGAAGCTTTCTTT. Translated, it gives CSVRGQGSTEAFF.

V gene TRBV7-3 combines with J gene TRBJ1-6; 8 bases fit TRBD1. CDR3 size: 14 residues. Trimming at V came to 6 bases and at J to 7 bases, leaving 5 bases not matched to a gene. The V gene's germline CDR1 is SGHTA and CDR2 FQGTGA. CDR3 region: CASRPDRGNSPLHF. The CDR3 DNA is TGTGCCAGCAGACCAGACAGGGGAAATTCACCCCTCCACTTT.

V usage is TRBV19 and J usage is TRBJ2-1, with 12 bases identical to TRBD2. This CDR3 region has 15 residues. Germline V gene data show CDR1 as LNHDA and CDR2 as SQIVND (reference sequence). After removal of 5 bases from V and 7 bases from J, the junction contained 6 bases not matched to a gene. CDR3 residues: CASSPRLAGANEQFF. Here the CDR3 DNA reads TGTGCCAGTAGTCCACGACTAGCGGGAGCGAATGAGCAGTTCTTC.

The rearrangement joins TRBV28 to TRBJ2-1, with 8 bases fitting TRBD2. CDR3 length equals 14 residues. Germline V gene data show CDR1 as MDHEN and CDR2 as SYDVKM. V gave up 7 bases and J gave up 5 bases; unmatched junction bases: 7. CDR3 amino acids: CASTTGLGDNEQFF. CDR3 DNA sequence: TGTGCCAGCACCACGGGACTAGGGGACAATGAGCAGTTCTTC.

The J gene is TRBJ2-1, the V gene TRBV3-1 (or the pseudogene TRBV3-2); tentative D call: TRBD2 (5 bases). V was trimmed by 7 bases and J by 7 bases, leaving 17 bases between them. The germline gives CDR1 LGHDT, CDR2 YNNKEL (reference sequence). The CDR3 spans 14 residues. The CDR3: CASTPRAETNEQFF. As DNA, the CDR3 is TGTGCCAGCACGCCTAGAGCGGAGACGAATGAGCAGTTCTTC.

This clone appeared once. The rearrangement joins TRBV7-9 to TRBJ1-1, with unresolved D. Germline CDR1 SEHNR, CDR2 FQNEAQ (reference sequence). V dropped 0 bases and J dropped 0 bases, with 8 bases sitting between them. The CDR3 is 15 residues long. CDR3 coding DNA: TGTGCCAGCAGCTTAGCCCGCACGGTGAACACTGAAGCTTTCTTT. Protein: CASSLARTVNTEAFF.

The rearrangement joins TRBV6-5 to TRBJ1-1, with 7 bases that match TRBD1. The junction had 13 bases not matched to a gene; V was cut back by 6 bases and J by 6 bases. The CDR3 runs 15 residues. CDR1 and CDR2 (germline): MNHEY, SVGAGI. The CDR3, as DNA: TGTGCCAGCAGCGGGACAGCTACACGAGTTTCTGAAGCTTTCTTT. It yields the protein CASSGTATRVSEAFF.

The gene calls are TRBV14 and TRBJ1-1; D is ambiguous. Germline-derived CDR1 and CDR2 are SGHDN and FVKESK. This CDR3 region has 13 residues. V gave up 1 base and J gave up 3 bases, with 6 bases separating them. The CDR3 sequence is CASSQVADTEAFF. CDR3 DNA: TGTGCCAGCAGCCAAGTAGCGGACACTGAAGCTTTCTTT. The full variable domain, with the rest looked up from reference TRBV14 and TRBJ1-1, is EAGVTQFPSHSVIEKGQTVTLRCDPISGHDNLYWYRRVMGKEIKFLLHFVKESKQDESGMPNNRFLAERTGGTYSTLKVQPAELEDSGVYFCASSQVADTEAFFGQGTRLTVV.

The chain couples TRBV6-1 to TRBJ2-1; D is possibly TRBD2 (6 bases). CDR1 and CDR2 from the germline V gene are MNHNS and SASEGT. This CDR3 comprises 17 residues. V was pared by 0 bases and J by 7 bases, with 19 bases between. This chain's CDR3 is CASSEARASRRVNEQFF. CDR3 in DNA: TGTGCCAGCAGTGAAGCTAGGGCTAGCCGGAGGGTAAATGAGCAGTTCTTC.